This T cell receptor (beta chain) was sequenced for a study of blood T cell repertoires in COVID-19. At the level of the study: COVID-19 samples from acute and convalescent phases originated in the United States, Italy and Spain. PBMCs, B-cell-depleted T cells, or T cells were the source of the cDNA or gDNA that made up the material.

Per the study methods: Estimates of nucleated cell counts were drawn from the amplification of reference gene primers. The table came from immunoSEQ multiplex PCR; TCRdb's copy has only in-frame clones and leaves some out. D and trimming come from the DNA, and the V and J calls and clone size come from that table. The sample shows some 250,000 clones, around nine tenths of them seen only once. The length of the CDR3 is 13 residues. The V and J ends lost 2 bases and 1 base respectively, with 3 bases between them. Germline CDR1 SGHTA, CDR2 FQGNSA. The sample taken for sequencing was peripheral blood. V usage is TRBV7-2 and J usage is TRBJ1-5; D is undetermined. The clonotype was recovered from a woman between 70 and 85 years old with active or convalescent COVID-19. This CDR3 is CASSLLSNQPQHF. CDR3 coding DNA: TGTGCCAGCAGCTTACTCAGCAATCAGCCCCAGCATTTT.